Shown below are 15 T cell receptor beta chains from a single sample sequenced in a study of human T cells and chemical hapten exposure. TCRdb fed the RACE reads into MiXCR, producing one record per CDR3 protein. Here the sample spans about 82,000 distinct CDR3 sequences, 10% to 15% being singletons. Described time point: patch test 3, about 24 weeks after DPC sensitization. The treatment denotes: therapeutic diphenylcyclopropenone sensitization with weekly scalp DPC. This material consisted of whole blood, taken in connection with sensitization to the hapten diphenylcyclopropenone (DPC). The receptor source for this set is a woman aged 50 to 60 with alopecia areata. Some clones in this sample may be carry-over from other donors' samples.

The J gene is TRBJ1-2, the V gene TRBV12-3 or TRBV12-4; no clear D. This CDR3 has 13 residues. Trimming left V 2 bases short and J 4 bases short, with 8 bases between. In DNA form, the CDR3 reads TGTGCCAGCAGTTTAAGCGACTTCTATGGCTACACCTTC. Its translation is CASSLSDFYGYTF.

This clonotype has at least ten counts. The chain carries TRBV29-1 and TRBJ2-6; no clear D gene. This CDR3 contains 14 residues. Germline values: CDR1 SQVTM, CDR2 ANQGSEA. V dropped 0 bases and J dropped 9 bases, with 12 bases sitting between them. The CDR3 sequence is CSVEESGFFNVLTF. In nucleotides, the CDR3 is TGCAGCGTTGAAGAGTCCGGTTTCTTCAACGTCCTGACTTTC.

The rearrangement joins TRBV29-1 to TRBJ2-7, with D maybe TRBD1 (6 bases). In germline, CDR1 is SQVTM, CDR2 ANQGSEA. This CDR3 region has 15 residues. Trimming removed 6 bases from V and 3 bases from J, with 21 bases in between. CDR3 DNA sequence: TGCAGCGTCCTCACCCTCCGGACAGCCAACTACGAGCAGTACTTC. Protein: CSVLTLRTANYEQYF.

This clonotype was counted ten times or more. The chain combines TRBV11-2 with TRBJ2-1; 7 nucleotides line up with TRBD2. Per germline, CDR1 SGHAT and CDR2 FQNNGV. V was pared by 8 bases and J by 0 bases, with 4 bases of the junction left unmatched. The CDR3 loop spans 14 amino acids. In DNA, the CDR3 is TGTGCCAGCGGGGGGGAAAGCTCCTACAATGAGCAGTTCTTC. It specifies CASGGESSYNEQFF.

The chain uses TRBV6-5 and TRBJ1-2; 7 bases are a match to TRBD1. The junction had 8 bases not matched to a gene; V was cut back by 0 bases and J by 4 bases. The CDR3 is 16 residues long. Germline CDR1 MNHEY, CDR2 SVGAGI. In nucleotides, the CDR3 is TGTGCCAGCAGTTACTCTTTAGGACAGGTGGGCTATGGCTACACCTTC. It yields the protein CASSYSLGQVGYGYTF.

The chain uses TRBV7-9 and TRBJ2-7; tentatively, D is TRBD1 or TRBD2 (5 bases each). The CDR3 is 14 residues long. V was clipped by 0 bases and J by 2 bases, with 8 bases between them. Germline CDR1 reads SEHNR; CDR2 reads FQNEAQ (reference sequence). CDR3: CASSLAGRAYEQYF. The CDR3 bases are TGTGCCAGCAGCTTAGCGGGACGAGCCTACGAGCAGTACTTC.

This clonotype was seen repeatedly, ten times or more. The chain combines TRBV20-1 with TRBJ2-1; 8 bases are shared with TRBD2. This CDR3 region has 12 residues. Germline V gene sequence: CDR1 DFQATT, CDR2 SNEGSKA (reference sequence). Losses at the gene ends were 5 bases for V and 4 bases for J; bases not matched to a gene: 1. For the CDR3, the DNA is TGCAGTGCTGGGACTAGTTACAATGAGCAGTTCTTC. Residues: CSAGTSYNEQFF.

This clonotype has only a few counts. The V call is TRBV27, the J call TRBJ1-4; D gene unclear. Germline CDR1 is MNHEY and CDR2 is SMNVEV (reference sequence). V was trimmed by 5 bases and J by 4 bases, leaving 8 bases between them. This CDR3 spans 13 amino acids. CDR3 DNA: TGTGCCAGCAGTACGCAGATTAATGAAAAACTGTTTTTT. Translation gives CASSTQINEKLFF.

About this clonotype: A read error may account for a junction end that differs from germline. The CDR3 DNA reads TGTGCCAGCAGCTCACACGCGTACGGGCAGTACTTC. This codes for CASSSHAYGQYF. The chain employs TRBV11-1 and TRBJ2-7; D unclear. The CDR3 loop spans 12 amino acids. Germline CDR1 SGHAT, CDR2 FQDESV (reference sequence).

Ten or more counts support this clonotype. The chain joins TRBV7-6 to TRBJ2-7, with D perhaps matching TRBD2 (5 bases). Trimming removed 4 bases from V and 0 bases from J, with 13 bases in between. Germline V gene sequence: CDR1 SGHVS, CDR2 FNYEAQ. The CDR3 runs to 15 residues. CDR3 nucleotides: TGTGCCAGCAGCTCGTCCCTCCGGGGCTCCTACGAGCAGTACTTC. It encodes CASSSSLRGSYEQYF.

This chain connects TRBV7-9 to TRBJ1-1, with TRBD1 matching over 9 bases. This CDR3 has 17 amino acids. Trimming took 4 bases from V and 0 from J; bases not matched to a gene: 9. CDR1 SEHNR and CDR2 FQNEAQ come from the germline V gene (reference sequence). CDR3 nucleotides: TGTGCCAGCAGCTCCTTTTCCGGGACAGGGATGAACACTGAAGCTTTCTTT. It yields the protein CASSSFSGTGMNTEAFF.

The chain combines TRBV15 with TRBJ2-5; TRBD1 agrees at 7 bases. This CDR3 is 14 amino acids long. J gave up 2 bases and V 3 bases, and 3 bases lay outside the gene matches. CDR1 is LNHNV, CDR2 YYDKDF, per germline (reference sequence). The CDR3 reads CATSRTGLQETQYF. DNA of the CDR3: TGTGCCACCAGCAGGACAGGGTTGCAAGAGACCCAGTACTTC.

This clonotype was observed many times. V usage is TRBV5-5 and J usage is TRBJ1-1; D might be TRBD1 (5 bases). Trimming took off 0 bases at V and 1 base at J, with 7 bases between the two ends. The CDR3 is 14 amino acids. Germline lookup yields CDR1 SGHKS and CDR2 YYEKEE (reference sequence). The CDR3: CASSLDRWNTEAFF. DNA of the CDR3: TGTGCCAGCAGCTTGGACAGGTGGAACACTGAAGCTTTCTTT.

This clonotype was counted many times. The rearrangement links TRBV18 to TRBJ2-7, with D possibly being TRBD1 or TRBD2 (5 bases each). The CDR3 runs 13 residues. Trimming removed 2 bases at V and 0 bases at J, with 5 bases between. Germline-derived CDR1 and CDR2 are KGHSH and LQKENI. The CDR3 DNA follows: TGTGCCAGCTCACCAGGGGGCTCCTACGAGCAGTACTTC. This encodes CASSPGGSYEQYF.

In its sample, this clonotype was seen many times. This chain joins TRBV20-1 and TRBJ2-3, with D possibly TRBD2 on 5 matching bases. V lost 4 bases to trimming and J lost 0 bases, with 11 bases between them. Germline CDR1 and CDR2: DFQATT and SNEGSKA (reference sequence). This CDR3 region has 14 residues. The CDR3 is CSAIGGSSTDTQYF. DNA of the CDR3: TGCAGTGCTATCGGCGGGTCTAGCACAGATACGCAGTATTTT.